Listed here is a single T cell receptor (beta chain). This clone was detected a few times. The antigen this receptor binds is unknown. No base quality values were provided; no much bigger clone lies one nucleotide off. Receptor libraries were prepared by the immunoSEQ multiplex PCR assay. For the multiplex PCR, a mixture combining 60 forward primers for TCR Vbeta segments and 13 reverse primers for TCR Jbeta segments was used. A multiplex PCR assay on genomic DNA amplified the CDR3 region of rearranged TCR beta genes. Amplified TCR beta libraries were sequenced as 87-base-pair reads on the Illumina HiSeq System. The source study handled its data this way. A later analysis tallied 75 million to 95 million unique TCR beta chains across the 640 or so repertoires, and about 12 million of those chains were shared by two or more donors. To remove PCR and sequencing errors, raw reads were error-corrected and collapsed into unique sequences using a nearest-neighbor algorithm that merged closely related sequences. To assign V, D and J gene segments, CDR3 sequences were aligned to IMGT reference sequences. For a sequence to be retained, at least a six-nucleotide match to both a V gene segment and a J gene segment was required. Rearrangements were called productive when the CDR3 lacked stop codons and stayed in frame with V and J; all others were non-productive. Following IMGT convention, CDR3 was defined as the stretch from the second conserved V-encoded cysteine up to the conserved J-encoded phenylalanine. Sequences without an unambiguous match to a single V gene segment were excluded from the earlier analysis of about 640 of the donors. In an earlier analysis of approximately 550 of the donors, V segments were called functional above 56.7% productive rearrangements and were called segregating when the between-donor standard deviation exceeded 5%. A statistical classification framework was built for diagnosing cytomegalovirus status from the catalog of TCR beta chain sequences. In a later analysis, V and J genes were assigned by comparing TCR nucleotide sequences against IMGT/GENE-DB human TR gene sequences. In a later analysis, CDR3 sequences and most-parsimonious VDJ recombination scenarios were assigned using the TCRdist pipeline. In a later analysis, each TCR beta chain was defined by its CDR3 amino acid sequence together with its V-gene family, and reads lacking a unique V-gene family were excluded. To address suspected cross-contamination and a sequencing artifact, a later analysis removed roughly 580 highly shared, low-generation-probability nucleotide sequences. In a later analysis, a clonal expansion index was calculated for each public chain from normalized within-repertoire ranks of inferred template counts. Generation probabilities in a later analysis came from a VDJ recombination model fitted to out-of-frame rearrangements, and those results were checked against IGoR. A later analysis scored TCR-TCR, TCR-HLA and TCR-CMV co-occurrence with hypergeometric tests, applying a repertoire-size bias correction to TCR pairs. In a later analysis, false discovery rates were estimated by permuting HLA or CMV assignments 20 times. A later analysis grouped co-occurring TCRs with DBSCAN, adding TCRdist sequence similarity when clustering within HLA-allele-positive subsets. Repertoires with fewer than 30,000 or more than 120,000 public chains, plus five repertoires with anomalous nucleotide sharing, were excluded from co-occurrence clustering. This is the immuneACCESS table as TCRdb keeps it, with only in-frame sequences that have V and J called. A part of the clones is gone; compared with another copy, unresolved V genes explain less than half, and the rest is unexplained. V, J and clone size were drawn from that table, and D and trimming were deduced from the DNA. The sample data list around 86,000 clones, and about 7.6% of these were observed just once. The top ten constitute approximately 2.5% of the sample.

In total, roughly 710 healthy bone marrow donors made up the cohort. At the time of sampling, all cohort members were nominally healthy, though unrecorded immune exposures were likely present. The donor was CMV seronegative and was included in the group of several hundred seronegative cohort members. Each donor provided a peripheral blood sample, and peripheral blood mononuclear cells were used for TCR beta sequencing. The Qiagen DNeasy Blood Extraction Kit was used to extract genomic DNA from the blood cell samples. The source of the sample is a study of cytomegalovirus exposure and HLA in healthy donors (dated by TCRdb to the late 2010s). With respect to the entire study: In an earlier analysis of approximately 500 of the donors, about 270 Gb of sequence data and 117 million unique TCR beta sequences from about 190 million T cells were reported. The T cell repertoires of around 670 subjects were profiled by immunosequencing and related to cytomegalovirus serostatus. Donor age, sex, ethnicity and CMV serostatus were compiled alongside the repertoire data. Among about 410 genotyped donors of the cohort, an average of around 250,000 unique TCR beta nucleotide sequences was sequenced per donor, of which about 18% were non-productive. Class I and class II HLA loci were covered by the typing at four-digit resolution. Rather than using new phenotypic data, the later analysis identified candidate immune exposures from TCR beta sequences and from how often those sequences occurred across donors. Typing coverage differed by locus: A, B, C, DRB1 and DQB1 were typed in roughly 620-630 donors, DQA1 in 500 to 550, DPA1 in 600 to 610, and DPB1 in about 450. A later genetic analysis took genome-wide SNP genotypes for 398 of the 666 donors and used that subset as a discovery cohort. About 320 gigabases of sequencing data and roughly 90 million unique TCR sequences were included in an early release covering 500 to 750 HLA-typed donors. The study combined high-throughput TCR immunosequencing, statistical association of individual TCRs with disease status, and machine learning to predict cytomegalovirus infection status. An earlier analysis of 587 of the donors applied high-throughput TCR beta sequencing to assess whether each TCR beta V gene segment acted as functional or pseudogenic. The study aimed to test whether signatures of past pathogen exposure could be identified by cataloging public T cell receptors. All discovery cohort repertoires had been generated using a single sequencing platform. Of the roughly 430 genotyped donors, 65% to 90% fell in the genetic ancestry cluster associated with self-reported Caucasian donors. In addition to the first cohort of 650 to 750 subjects, a separate validation cohort of approximately 130 different subjects was used. A later analysis re-analyzed previously published TCR beta repertoires from roughly 630 donors and added high-resolution HLA genotyping to study TCR occurrence patterns. A handful of DR-DQ haplotypes were handled as single units for association and clustering because linkage in the cohort was strong. The paper's findings and limits, for the study overall: When HLA alleles, especially DR and DQ, strongly co-occurred, attributing TCR associations to individual alleles was difficult. About 15 rarely observed V segments, including chromosome 9 orphons, were excluded from the earlier analysis of several hundred of the donors because counts were too low. Broadly in line with IMGT annotations, most TCR beta V segments showed up in productive rearrangements about 87% or about 30% of the time in an earlier analysis of approximately 640 of the donors. According to a later analysis, parvovirus B19, influenza, CMV and Epstein-Barr virus appeared linked to several top co-occurrence clusters. This cohort had only TCR beta chains sequenced, and the lack of alpha or paired-chain data limited which features could be detected. In a later genetic analysis, fewer N-insertions in productive TCRs were reported among donors in an Asian-associated ancestry cluster than the roughly 700-donor mean. Three of the identified cytomegalovirus-associated TCR beta chains were confirmed in vitro to be specific for cytomegalovirus antigens. The authors suggested that the approach could potentially be generalized to other disease states and immunological phenotypes. In a later analysis, TCR association rates were found to vary across HLA loci, with the most associated TCRs seen for DRB1 alleles and the fewest for HLA-C alleles. In a later analysis, around 17,000 TCR beta sequences were associated with specific HLA alleles at a false discovery rate of 0.05. Roughly uniform sequencing depth across donors was assumed in presence/absence analyses, although this assumption may not hold. Linkage disequilibrium might explain the correlated functional status among segregating V segments, but an unknown experimental factor could not be excluded. Most CMV-associated TCR beta chains appeared to be HLA-restricted in a later analysis, and the HLA associations seemed to be driven largely by CMV exposure. A group of highly shared sequence variants was considered likely to be a technical artifact of the sequencing pipeline. Because some donors lacked HLA typing at each locus, the association tests relied only on the typed subset. Across donors, most TCR sequences were observed very rarely, whereas some public TCRs were present in many individuals. Compared with equally common non-associated chains, HLA-associated TCR beta chains in a later analysis were more clonally expanded and had lower generation probabilities. The classifier was reported to diagnose cytomegalovirus status with high specificity and sensitivity in both the original and validation cohorts. In a later genetic analysis, a missense DCLRE1C variant was associated with V-gene and J-gene trimming of TCR beta chains, and the association was replicated in an independent cohort. A further reported finding was that TCR beta sequences accurately predicted the HLA-A and HLA-B alleles for most subjects in the first cohort. Some IMGT-functional V segments, including TRBV6-2 and TRBV6-3, could not be told apart with the 87-base-pair reads, so those segments were excluded. Immune exposure information for the cohort was limited to CMV serostatus. A total of fewer than 200 TCR beta chains were listed by the study as associated with cytomegalovirus.

CDR3 length: 16 amino acids, cysteine to phenylalanine. CDR3 DNA only is kept here, 48 bases in frame from base 1. The germline V gene (reference sequence) gives CDR1 as SGHKS and CDR2 as YYEKEE. V trim: 4 bases; J trim: 8 bases; unmatched bases: 7. The sequenced sample consisted of PBMCs. Recombination connected TRBV5-5 to TRBJ2-2; 14 bases in between match TRBD2. This TCR derives from a man aged 45-60 years in good health and CMV-seronegative. This receptor has the CDR3 CASSAGLAGVSGELFF. The nucleotides are TGTGCCAGCAGCGCGGGACTAGCGGGAGTTTCTGGGGAGCTGTTTTTT. The full variable domain, completed from the reference TRBV5-5 and TRBJ2-2 proteins outside the CDR3, reads DAGVTQSPTHLIKTRGQQVTLRCSPISGHKSVSWYQQVLGQGPQFIFQYYEKEERGRGNFPDRFSARQFPNYSSELNVNALLLGDSALYLCASSAGLAGVSGELFFGEGSRLTVL.